This TCR beta chain originates from a study of OX40 agonist ivuxolimab in advanced cancers. Study-wide context: An agonistic human IgG2 monoclonal antibody against OX40 (CD134) was given. A male proportion of over 70% was recorded, with mean age approximately 56 years and range roughly 23 to 90. Broader study findings: The mean number of expanded clones was higher in CD8+ T cells than in CD4+. Clonal expansion by week 6 occurred in CD4+ and CD8+ blood T cells (at 0.1 to 3.0 mg/kg).

CDR1 and CDR2 (germline): SGHRS, YFSETQ. The CDR3 contains 15 residues. Between the trimmed V and J ends, which lost 4 bases and 7 bases, there was a span of 20 bases. Generated by immunoSEQ multiplex PCR, the TCRdb table keeps only in-frame clones and is missing some. The sample consists of roughly 75,000 clones, about nine tenths of them appearing once. Turning to this clone: Its antigen is currently unknown.

This sample comprised CD4+ or CD8+ T cells sorted from blood, obtained in a trial of the OX40 agonist ivuxolimab. The sequence came from an adult with an advanced solid tumor such as melanoma, head and neck, liver or kidney cancer. The chain links TRBV5-1 to TRBJ1-1; D may be TRBD1 (6 bases). DNA for the CDR3: TGCGCCAGCAGCCCAAGAGAGGGGGGGAGTGATGAAGCTTTCTTT. Amino acid sequence: CASSPREGGSDEAFF.